This T cell receptor (beta chain) originates from a study of T cells in Graves' hyperthyroidism and ophthalmopathy. Authors of the study amplified TCR beta CDR3 regions from RNA transcripts. Primed by the HTBI set, a first-round RT-PCR was run on the TCR CDR3. TCRdb recomputed calls from the multiplex PCR reads with MiXCR, one row per CDR3 protein. The table records over 400,000 distinct CDR3 sequences, approximately 15% of them present only once. Not enrolled were patients with uncontrolled infection, other autoimmune disease, pregnancy or lactation. This clonotype was found a few times. The TCR comes from a man aged 18 to 30 with Graves' ophthalmopathy. Sequencing used blood.

CDR3 nucleotide sequence: TGTGCCAGCAGCTTAAGGGGGACCTCTGGAAACACCATATATTTT. Protein: CASSLRGTSGNTIYF. This rearrangement joins TRBV9 to TRBJ1-3; a possible D gene is TRBD1 (6 bases). Germline assignment: CDR1 SGDLS and CDR2 YYNGEE. Trimming took off 4 bases at V and 0 bases at J, with 11 bases between the two ends. The CDR3 loop spans 15 amino acids.